Only one count was recorded for the clone carrying this T cell receptor (beta chain). The data were obtained in a study of blood T cell repertoires in COVID-19. Study-wide background: PBMCs, B-cell-depleted T cells, or T cells provided the cDNA or gDNA that made up the material.

Authors' analysis steps: Amplification of reference gene primers provided the estimated nucleated cell counts. Assay: immunoSEQ multiplex PCR; the TCRdb copy retains only in-frame clones and omits some. The DNA gave D and trimming, while V, J and clone size come from that table. The repertoire has approximately 220,000 clones, about four fifths of them found once; the top ten carry roughly 2.7%. The CDR3 totals 15 residues. The V end lost 2 bases, the J end lost 3 bases, and 13 bases lay between the germline ends. In germline, CDR1 is LNHDA, CDR2 SQIVND (reference sequence). The gene calls are TRBV19 and TRBJ1-1; D may be TRBD1 (5 bases). The source is a middle-aged woman with active or convalescent COVID-19. The sequenced sample consisted of peripheral blood. The CDR3: CASSIWGSEYTEAFF. As DNA, the CDR3 is TGTGCCAGTAGTATATGGGGCAGCGAATACACTGAAGCTTTCTTT.